This T cell receptor beta chain stems from a study of blood T cell repertoires in COVID-19. Study-wide background: Italy, Spain and the United States were the sources of the convalescent and acute COVID-19 samples.

CDR3 length equals 16 residues. CDR1 is ENHRY, CDR2 SYGVKD, per germline. V was shortened by 0 bases and J by 7 bases, with 13 bases between the two germline ends. Seattle-derived patients entered the study during active infection and were followed longitudinally. Source study methods: Reference gene primers were amplified, and this amplification served to estimate nucleated cell counts. Libraries were prepared by immunoSEQ multiplex PCR; TCRdb keeps only in-frame clonotypes and omits some of them. V and J calls plus clone size are reproduced from that table; the DNA served to infer D and trimming. This sample carries 270,000 or so clones, 90% of them seen once, and the ten largest clones take around 2.3%. This clone showed up just once.

The TCR comes from an older woman with COVID-19, enrolled during active disease. The chain carries TRBV10-3 and TRBJ1-6; maybe TRBD1 (5 bases). Sequencing input: peripheral blood. The CDR3 loop is CAISESSRGWNSPLHF. CDR3 in DNA: TGTGCCATCAGTGAGTCGAGTAGGGGATGGAATTCACCCCTCCACTTT.